Each of the 17 T cell receptor beta chains below was sequenced from the same sample in a study of T-cell reconstitution after alpha-beta-depleted transplantation in children. For TCRbeta, the library was prepared with unique molecular identifiers. TCRdb passed the PCR reads through MiXCR, listing each CDR3 protein once. The top ten clones hold 9.5% to 13% of a sample with some 290,000 distinct CDR3 sequences, 9.5% to 10% of them seen once. Specimen: PBMCs from the stem cell graft donor, collected from the stem cell graft. These receptor sequences come from a human donor who donated a stem cell graft to a child with SCID.

The V gene is TRBV10-3, the J gene TRBJ2-5, with D uncertain. The CDR3 covers 13 residues. Trimming removed 6 bases from V and 5 bases from J, with 13 bases in between. Germline CDR1 and CDR2: ENHRY and SYGVKD. Written as DNA, the CDR3 is TGTGCCATCAGCACTGGGGTTTCGGAGACCCAGTACTTC. It translates to CAISTGVSETQYF.

In its sample, this clonotype was seen a few times. The chain uses TRBV29-1 and TRBJ2-1, with 10 positions matching TRBD1. Germline loops: CDR1 SQVTM, CDR2 ANQGSEA. Germline trimming cut 4 bases from V and 4 bases from J; bases unmatched to any gene: 4. The CDR3 has 14 amino acids. Here the CDR3 reads CSVVWDRGYNEQFF. The CDR3 region has the DNA TGCAGCGTTGTCTGGGACAGGGGATACAATGAGCAGTTCTTC.

With regard to this clonotype: A much larger clonotype is one base distant, so this may be a read error. The chain employs TRBV25-1 and TRBJ2-3; D is unclear. The CDR3 is 13 residues long. Trimming left V 1 base short and J 10 bases short, with 12 bases between. Germline lookup yields CDR1 MGHDK and CDR2 SYGVNS. The CDR3 here is CASSESLALSQYF. CDR3 nucleotides: TGTGCCAGCAGTGAATCGCTCGCGCTCTCGCAGTATTTT.

This clonotype was counted only a few times. J is TRBJ2-3 and V is TRBV5-6; D perhaps matches TRBD1 (5 bases). This CDR3 region has 15 residues. The V gene's germline CDR1 is SGHDT and CDR2 YYEEEE. V lost 1 base and J lost 3, with 12 bases in between. The chain's CDR3 is CASSLYGTGTDTQYF. The CDR3 DNA is TGTGCCAGCAGCTTGTACGGCACAGGTACAGATACGCAGTATTTT.

The rearrangement joins TRBV2 to TRBJ2-7; D might be TRBD1 (6 bases). The V end lost 6 bases, the J end lost 2 bases, and 17 bases lay between the germline ends. The CDR3 runs 15 residues. Per germline, CDR1 SNHLY and CDR2 FYNNEI. The CDR3 nucleotides are TGTGCCAGCAGAGGAGACAGGACTCTCGCCTACGAGCAGTACTTC. Translating gives CASRGDRTLAYEQYF.

In its sample, this clonotype was seen many times. The junction does not match germline at one end; this may be a read error. The rearrangement joins TRBV5-1 to TRBJ2-7; D is possibly TRBD1 (5 bases). The CDR3 consists of 13 residues. Germline values: CDR1 SGHRS, CDR2 YFSETQ. The CDR3 sequence is CASSLGVSYEQYF. CDR3 nucleotides: TGTGCCAGCAGCTTAGGGGTCTCCTACGAGCAGTACTTC.

The CDR3 DNA reads TGCAGTGCTAGAGACAGGGAAAGAGGCTACGAGCAGTACTTC. Translation gives CSARDRERGYEQYF. This chain links TRBV20-1 with TRBJ2-7; TRBD1 might be the D (5 bases). Germline V gene sequence: CDR1 DFQATT, CDR2 SNEGSKA (reference sequence). CDR3 length: 14 amino acids. V was cut by 0 bases and J by 3 bases, with 12 bases left in between.

This clonotype was observed a few times. This chain connects TRBV7-2 to TRBJ2-5, with D uncertain. Trimming took 1 base from V and 4 from J, leaving 7 bases between them. Germline values: CDR1 SGHTA, CDR2 FQGNSA. This CDR3 comprises 13 residues. The CDR3: CASSLDPVETQYF. CDR3 nucleotide sequence: TGTGCCAGCAGCTTAGATCCTGTAGAGACCCAGTACTTC.

This clonotype was seen repeatedly, ten times or more. The chain joins TRBV7-9 to TRBJ2-3; D is undetermined. The CDR3 spans 16 residues. The V gene's germline CDR1 is SEHNR and CDR2 FQNEAQ (reference sequence). Trimming stripped 6 bases from V and 5 bases from J, with 21 bases between. The DNA of the CDR3 is TGTGCCAGCAGTCGTAACCAGAAGGGTACGGAAGATACGCAGTATTTT. Encoded protein: CASSRNQKGTEDTQYF.

This clonotype showed up just a few times. The chain couples TRBV12-3 or TRBV12-4 to TRBJ2-1; possibly TRBD1 or TRBD2 for D (5 bases each). V gave up 5 bases and J gave up 5 bases, with 16 bases separating them. The CDR3 is made up of 15 amino acids. The CDR3 spells CASSPLGSGHNEQFF. CDR3 DNA: TGTGCCAGCAGTCCCCTGGGGTCGGGACACAATGAGCAGTTCTTC.

The CDR3 sequence: CASSIGGHHNEQFF. Written as DNA, the CDR3 is TGTGCCAGTAGTATTGGCGGGCACCACAATGAGCAGTTCTTC. The chain couples TRBV19 to TRBJ2-1; a possible D gene is TRBD2 (5 bases). The V end was cut by 3 bases, the J end by 5 bases, with 11 bases between. This CDR3 has 14 amino acids. Germline V gene sequence: CDR1 LNHDA, CDR2 SQIVND (reference sequence).

This clonotype was seen many times. The rearrangement links TRBV5-1 to TRBJ1-1, with D hard to call. Germline V gene sequence: CDR1 SGHRS, CDR2 YFSETQ. V was clipped by 0 bases and J by 7 bases, with 4 bases between them. The CDR3 is 11 amino acids. In DNA form, the CDR3 reads TGCGCCAGCAGCTTGGTTGGTGAAGCTTTCTTT. Amino acids: CASSLVGEAFF.

The V call is TRBV7-6, the J call TRBJ1-6, with D possibly matching TRBD1 (6 bases). CDR3 length: 17 amino acids. The V end was cut by 5 bases, the J end by 0 bases, with 14 bases between. The V gene's germline CDR1 is SGHVS and CDR2 FNYEAQ. In DNA, the CDR3 is TGTGCCAGCAGCCCCAATTCACAGGGCTCCTATAATTCACCCCTCCACTTT. Protein product: CASSPNSQGSYNSPLHF.

This clonotype was picked up many times. The chain couples TRBV7-6 to TRBJ1-1, with D unresolved. This CDR3 has 12 amino acids. From germline, CDR1 is SGHVS and CDR2 FNYEAQ. Trimming removed 1 base at V and 4 bases at J, with 4 bases between. CDR3 sequence: CASSLGATEAFF. The CDR3 nucleotides are TGTGCCAGCAGCTTAGGAGCCACTGAAGCTTTCTTT. Drawing the rest from reference TRBV7-6 and TRBJ1-1, the complete variable domain is GAGVSQSPRYKVTKRGQDVALRCDPISGHVSLYWYRQALGQGPEFLTYFNYEAQQDKSGLPNDRFSAERPEGSISTLTIQRTEQRDSAMYRCASSLGATEAFFGQGTRLTVV.

This clonotype showed up just a few times. This chain connects TRBV10-3 to TRBJ2-7; D unresolved. This CDR3 spans 15 amino acids. Germline V gene sequence: CDR1 ENHRY, CDR2 SYGVKD. V gave up 3 bases and J gave up 0 bases, with 12 bases separating them. In DNA form, the CDR3 reads TGTGCCATCAGTGAAACGGCCGGCTTCTCCTACGAGCAGTACTTC. The encoded protein is CAISETAGFSYEQYF.

V is TRBV7-9 and J is TRBJ2-7; D may be TRBD1 or TRBD2 (5 bases each). Germline CDR1 is SEHNR and CDR2 is FQNEAQ (reference sequence). The CDR3 spans 15 residues. Trimming removed 2 bases from V and 3 bases from J, with 14 bases in between. CDR3 coding DNA: TGTGCCAGCAGCTTAAGCGCCCGGGGCAGCTACGAGCAGTACTTC. It yields the protein CASSLSARGSYEQYF. Using reference TRBV7-9 and TRBJ2-7 for the parts outside the CDR3, the full variable domain is DTGVSQNPRHKITKRGQNVTFRCDPISEHNRLYWYRQTLGQGPEFLTYFQNEAQLEKSRLLSDRFSAERPKGSFSTLEIQRTEQGDSAMYLCASSLSARGSYEQYFGPGTRLTVT.

The V call is TRBV20-1, the J call TRBJ2-2; TRBD2 matches at 13 bases. The junction had 2 bases not matched to a gene; V was cut back by 6 bases and J by 4 bases. This CDR3 has 14 amino acids. Germline V gives CDR1 DFQATT, CDR2 SNEGSKA (reference sequence). The CDR3 loop reads CSARTSGSTGELFF. The CDR3 DNA sequence: TGCAGTGCGCGGACTAGCGGGAGCACCGGGGAGCTGTTTTTT.